Shown below are 31 T cell receptor beta chains from a single sample sequenced in a study of T cells in Graves' hyperthyroidism and ophthalmopathy. The source material, RNA transcripts, was used to amplify TCR beta CDR3 regions. Using the HTBI primer set, a first-round RT-PCR was run on the TCR CDR3. TCRdb reprocessed the multiplex PCR reads with MiXCR, giving one entry per CDR3 protein. The sample records hundreds of thousands of distinct CDR3 sequences, under 60% being singletons. Source material: peripheral blood or thyroid tissue (not recorded which). The receptors originated from a woman between 18 and 29 years old with Graves' hyperthyroidism.

The genes are TRBV19 and TRBJ2-7; TRBD1 matches at 7 bases. The CDR3 consists of 16 residues. With 5 bases clipped from V and 2 bases from J, the junction kept 12 bases outside the gene matches. Germline CDR1 LNHDA, CDR2 SQIVND (reference sequence). The CDR3 DNA is TGTGCCAGTAGTCCAGACGGAGGACAGGAACCCTACGAGCAGTACTTC. It encodes CASSPDGGQEPYEQYF.

This clonotype has a count of ten or more. This rearrangement joins TRBV24-1 to TRBJ1-1, with 7 bases lining up with TRBD1. Germline CDR1 KGHDR, CDR2 SFDVKD. The CDR3 covers 12 residues. V gave up 4 bases and J gave up 5 bases; unmatched junction bases: 0. The CDR3 sequence is CATSDRGTEAFF. As DNA, the CDR3 is TGTGCCACCAGTGACAGGGGGACTGAAGCTTTCTTT.

The rearrangement links TRBV5-1 to TRBJ1-6; TRBD1 matches at 7 bases. The CDR3 runs to 19 residues. V lost 0 bases to trimming and J lost 3 bases; unmatched junction nucleotides: 12. Germline lookup yields CDR1 SGHRS and CDR2 YFSETQ. CDR3 DNA sequence: TGCGCCAGCAGCTTGGCGACCTCAGGGGGTGGCTTCTATAATTCACCCCTCCACTTT. Residues: CASSLATSGGGFYNSPLHF.

This CDR3 reads CASSEGPSGGIGEQYF. The CDR3 DNA is TGTGCCAGCAGTGAGGGGCCTAGCGGGGGAATCGGGGAGCAGTACTTC. This chain joins TRBV2 and TRBJ2-7; 10 bases are a match to TRBD2. This CDR3 spans 16 amino acids. Germline trimming cut 3 bases from V and 7 bases from J; bases unmatched to any gene: 12. The V gene's germline CDR1 is SNHLY and CDR2 FYNNEI.

This rearrangement joins TRBV20-1 to TRBJ1-4; D not resolved. Trimming took 7 bases from V and 2 from J, leaving 14 bases between them. The germline V gene has CDR1 DFQATT and CDR2 SNEGSKA (reference sequence). This CDR3 is 14 amino acids long. The CDR3 DNA sequence: TGCAGTGGAACGGGCGGCCAGACTAATGAAAAACTGTTTTTT. It is translated as CSGTGGQTNEKLFF.

The table lists this clonotype with a count of one. V is TRBV15 and J is TRBJ1-5; D is unclear. The V gene's germline CDR1 is LNHNV and CDR2 YYDKDF (reference sequence). Deletions cut 3 bases from V and 5 bases from J, with 11 bases between. CDR3 length equals 14 residues. The CDR3 protein is CATSSEGWDQPQHF. The CDR3 region has the DNA TGTGCCACCAGCAGTGAAGGGTGGGATCAGCCCCAGCATTTT.

As for this clonotype: A read error is possible here, since a much larger clone lies one base away. The chain carries TRBV2 and TRBJ1-2, with TRBD1 identical over 8 bases. From germline, CDR1 is SNHLY and CDR2 FYNNEI. This CDR3 is built from 14 residues. The CDR3 protein is CDSSDQGAHYGYTF. Written as DNA, the CDR3 is TGTGACAGCAGTGACCAGGGGGCGCACTATGGCTACACCTTC.

Only one count was recorded for this clonotype. The V call is TRBV3-1, the J call TRBJ1-3; TRBD1 agrees at 9 bases. The germline V gene encodes CDR1 LGHDT and CDR2 YNNKEL (reference sequence). Losses at the gene ends were 5 bases for V and 6 bases for J; bases not matched to a gene: 11. The CDR3 has 16 amino acids. CDR3 amino acids: CASSDTAGTGKNTIYF. CDR3 DNA sequence: TGTGCCAGCAGCGACACCGCCGGGACAGGGAAAAACACCATATATTTT.

The chain joins TRBV20-1 to TRBJ1-2; D not certain. Germline CDR1 and CDR2: DFQATT and SNEGSKA (reference sequence). The CDR3 sequence is 15 residues long. Trimming shortened V by 3 bases and J by 6 bases, and 20 bases separated the two germline ends. CDR3 DNA sequence: TGCAGTGCTAGTCGTCGAGTACCGGGCGATGATGGCTACACCTTC. It translates to CSASRRVPGDDGYTF.

This clonotype was counted a few times. The V and J genes are TRBV6-5 and TRBJ2-5, with TRBD1 as a possible D gene (6 bases). This CDR3 has 13 amino acids. Trimming pared 4 bases from V and 7 bases from J, leaving 13 bases between. Germline CDR1 reads MNHEY; CDR2 reads SVGAGI. In DNA, the CDR3 is TGTGCCAGCAGTTCTGTCGCAGGGGCGACCCAGTACTTC. This translates into CASSSVAGATQYF.

The V gene is TRBV2, the J gene TRBJ1-6; 9 nucleotides line up with TRBD1. This CDR3 spans 14 amino acids. V shed 6 bases, J shed 9 bases, and the junction held 6 bases outside the gene matches. CDR1 and CDR2 (germline): SNHLY, FYNNEI. As DNA, the CDR3 is TGTGCCAGCAGAGTCACAGGGGGCGGTTCACCCCTCCACTTT. The encoded protein is CASRVTGGGSPLHF.

This chain links TRBV5-5 with TRBJ2-7, with TRBD1 matching 11 bases. V shed 3 bases, J shed 3 bases, and the junction held 5 bases outside the gene matches. The CDR3 spans 15 residues. Per germline, CDR1 SGHKS and CDR2 YYEKEE (reference sequence). CDR3: CASSYPGQGDYEQYF. The DNA for the CDR3 is TGTGCCAGCAGCTACCCGGGACAGGGGGACTACGAGCAGTACTTC.

CDR3 nucleotide sequence: TGTGCCAGCAGCATCGACAGGGGGCAAAACGAGCAGTACTTC. It translates to CASSIDRGQNEQYF. The rearrangement joins TRBV7-6 to TRBJ2-7, with 10 nucleotides matching TRBD1. There are 14 residues in the CDR3. Germline loops: CDR1 SGHVS, CDR2 FNYEAQ. Losses at the gene ends were 5 bases for V and 5 bases for J; bases not matched to a gene: 6.

The chain uses TRBV2 and TRBJ2-1; 8 positions agree with TRBD1. V shed 5 bases, J shed 4 bases, and the junction held 13 bases outside the gene matches. The CDR3 consists of 17 residues. Germline V gene data show CDR1 as SNHLY and CDR2 as FYNNEI. DNA for the CDR3: TGTGCCAGCAGTCTAGGCCCAGGGGGCCAGAGTTACAATGAGCAGTTCTTC. As protein: CASSLGPGGQSYNEQFF.

This clonotype was counted many times. The genes are TRBV29-1 and TRBJ2-7; tentatively, D is TRBD1 (5 bases). This CDR3 comprises 12 residues. V lost 4 bases and J 3 bases, leaving 10 bases between the germline ends. In germline, CDR1 is SQVTM, CDR2 ANQGSEA. CDR3 bases: TGCAGCGTTGCGCAGGGCCACTACGAGCAGTACTTC. Translated: CSVAQGHYEQYF.

There are a few counts of this clonotype. This chain joins TRBV2 and TRBJ2-1; TRBD2 matches 9 bases. Germline V lookup: CDR1 SNHLY, CDR2 FYNNEI. V gave up 7 bases and J gave up 6 bases; unmatched junction bases: 7. This CDR3 contains 14 residues. CDR3 region: CASIAGDDGNEQFF. The CDR3 DNA is TGTGCCAGCATAGCGGGAGACGACGGCAATGAGCAGTTCTTC. The whole variable domain, filled in from reference TRBV2 and TRBJ2-1, reads EPEVTQTPSHQVTQMGQEVILRCVPISNHLYFYWYRQILGQKVEFLVSFYNNEISEKSEIFDDQFSVERPDGSNFTLKIRSTKLEDSAMYFCASIAGDDGNEQFFGPGTRLTVL.

This clonotype was observed many times. V gene TRBV24-1 combines with J gene TRBJ1-5; D ambiguous. The CDR3 has 13 residues. The germline gives CDR1 KGHDR, CDR2 SFDVKD. Trimming left V 1 base short and J 8 bases short, with 8 bases between. This CDR3 reads CATSDFRSEPQHF. The CDR3 bases are TGTGCCACCAGTGATTTCCGCTCTGAGCCCCAGCATTTT.

This rearrangement joins TRBV5-6 to TRBJ2-5, with 9 bases lining up with TRBD1. The J call may be incorrect, as the DNA end agrees better with TRBJ2-7. CDR3 length: 13 amino acids. Germline V CDR1 and CDR2: SGHDT, YYEEEE. CDR3 nucleotide sequence: TGTGCCAGCAGCCGCTGGACAGGGGACGAGCAGTACTTC. Translated, it gives CASSRWTGDEQYF.

This rearrangement joins TRBV19 to TRBJ1-5; the match to TRBD1 covers 9 bases. The V segment lost 6 bases and the J segment 2 bases; nucleotides outside the gene matches: 5. This CDR3 is 15 amino acids long. Germline-derived CDR1 and CDR2 are LNHDA and SQIVND (reference sequence). The CDR3 coding sequence is TGTGCCAGTAGAGTGGGGACAGGGCGCAATCAGCCCCAGCATTTT. Encoded protein: CASRVGTGRNQPQHF.

This clonotype was seen at least ten times. The chain is built from TRBV7-8 and TRBJ1-5; 7 bases agree with TRBD1. Per the germline V gene, CDR1 is SGHVS and CDR2 is FQNEAQ. The CDR3 sequence is 14 residues long. V shed 5 bases, J shed 4 bases, and the junction held 5 bases outside the gene matches. CDR3 sequence (DNA): TGTGCCAGCAGCGGTGACAGGGAAAATCAGCCCCAGCATTTT. Translation gives CASSGDRENQPQHF.

The chain recombines TRBV19 with TRBJ1-1, with 8 bases identical to TRBD1. Germline CDR1 LNHDA, CDR2 SQIVND (reference sequence). The CDR3 has 14 residues. J lost 1 base, V lost 5 bases, and 3 bases had no gene match. CDR3 loop: CASSVGQANTEAFF. CDR3 DNA sequence: TGTGCCAGTAGTGTGGGACAGGCGAACACTGAAGCTTTCTTT.

This rearrangement joins TRBV12-3 or TRBV12-4 to TRBJ1-1; maybe TRBD1 (6 bases). Trimming shortened V by 5 bases and J by 4 bases, and 14 bases separated the two germline ends. This CDR3 is 14 amino acids long. The CDR3 DNA reads as TGTGCCAGCAGTCCCAGGGTCAGGGGCACTGAAGCTTTCTTT. Translating gives CASSPRVRGTEAFF.

Remarks on this clonotype: A read error may explain this, as a much larger clone is one base away. This rearrangement joins TRBV2 to TRBJ1-2, with TRBD1 matching 7 bases. CDR3 length: 13 amino acids. The germline V gene has CDR1 SNHLY and CDR2 FYNNEI. The trim removed 6 bases at V and 3 bases at J, leaving 4 bases unmatched. CDR3 DNA: TGTGCCAGCAGAGTCGACAGGGACTATGGCTACACCTTC. Its translation: CASRVDRDYGYTF.

The chain couples TRBV11-2 to TRBJ1-2, with no clear D. The germline V gene encodes CDR1 SGHAT and CDR2 FQNNGV. Trimming cost V 7 bases and J 4 bases, with 16 bases left between them. The CDR3 runs to 14 residues. CDR3 coding DNA: TGTGCCAGCACTGAAGAACCCCTCAGCTATGGCTACACCTTC. Residues: CASTEEPLSYGYTF.

In this sample, this clonotype turned up a few times. The rearrangement uses TRBV2 and TRBJ1-1, with 9 bases lining up with TRBD1. Germline loops: CDR1 SNHLY, CDR2 FYNNEI. CDR3 length: 16 amino acids. With V trimmed by 4 bases and J by 5 bases, 11 bases remained unmatched. The CDR3 bases are TGTGCCAGCAGTGGGGGACAGGGTATTAGGGGTACTGAAGCTTTCTTT. It translates to CASSGGQGIRGTEAFF.

The V gene is TRBV7-2, the J gene TRBJ1-4; 7 bases fit TRBD1. J gave up 8 bases and V 5 bases, and 5 bases lay outside the gene matches. The CDR3 extends over 13 amino acids. Germline assignment: CDR1 SGHTA and CDR2 FQGNSA. CDR3 in amino acids: CASSRAGGEKLFF. CDR3 in DNA: TGTGCCAGCAGCCGAGCAGGGGGGGAAAAACTGTTTTTT.

This chain connects TRBV12-3 or TRBV12-4 to TRBJ2-7, with TRBD2 matching 11 bases. The CDR3 contains 17 residues. With V trimmed by 6 bases and J by 2 bases, 12 bases remained unmatched. CDR3 protein: CASSHPLAGGPTYEQYF. Here the CDR3 DNA reads TGTGCCAGCAGCCATCCCTTAGCGGGAGGGCCAACCTACGAGCAGTACTTC.

Concerning this clonotype: At one end, the junction sequence differs from germline, possibly due to a read error. The chain employs TRBV4-1 and TRBJ2-5; TRBD2 is a possible D gene (6 bases). The CDR3 covers 14 residues. Germline values: CDR1 MGHRA, CDR2 YSYEKL. CDR3 bases: TGCGCCAGCAGCCTAGGGACTTCTAAAGAGACCCAGTGCTTC. Its translation: CASSLGTSKETQCF.

This clonotype has only a few counts. The genes are TRBV9 and TRBJ2-7; 7 bases line up with TRBD2. CDR1 is SGDLS, CDR2 YYNGEE, per germline. J gave up 4 bases and V 4 bases, and 17 bases lay outside the gene matches. The CDR3 has 17 residues. The CDR3, as DNA: TGTGCCAGCAGCCCGCGAGGGCTAGCGGCTTCCCAATACGAGCAGTACTTC. This translates into CASSPRGLAASQYEQYF.

This clonotype was recorded many times. The J gene is TRBJ1-1, the V gene TRBV19, with TRBD1 matching over 8 bases. The ends lost 4 bases at V and 10 bases at J; junction bases unmatched: 5. The CDR3 spans 12 residues. Germline V lookup: CDR1 LNHDA, CDR2 SQIVND (reference sequence). As DNA, the CDR3 is TGTGCCAGTAGTAACGACAGGGGCGCAGCTTTCTTT. It specifies CASSNDRGAAFF.

The chain carries TRBV6-9 and TRBJ2-7; a possible D gene is TRBD2 (5 bases). The CDR3 contains 14 residues. Germline CDR1 is MNHGY and CDR2 is SVAAGI. V was trimmed by 2 bases and J by 3 bases, leaving 11 bases between them. The CDR3 nucleotides are TGTGCCAGCAGTTATGCGGGTCGTCGCTACGAGCAGTACTTC. Translated, it gives CASSYAGRRYEQYF.